These 18 T cell receptor beta chains were sequenced from one sample in a study of T-cell reconstitution after alpha-beta-depleted transplantation in children (dated by TCRdb to about 2016). Interpreted using the paper, the treatment or condition label stands for: allogeneic hematopoietic cell transplantation with graft depleted of TCRalphabeta T cells and CD19 B cells. Library creation used PCR. Instrument on record: Illumina HiSeq 2500. TCR libraries were prepared with molecular barcoding, using unique molecular identifiers to normalize TCRbeta repertoire quantification. TCRdb itself trimmed the public reads at Q25 with fastp, ran MiXCR and retained productive beta chains. Duplicate CDR3 protein sequences are folded into a single record with the most common DNA and genes. The sample table contains about 150,000 distinct CDR3 sequences; only one count was recorded for 11% of them. 13% of the sample goes to the ten largest clones.

Sequenced here: PBMCs, sampled before TCRalphabeta/CD19-depleted stem cell transplant. These receptors all come from a boy aged 2 to 9 with acute myeloid leukemia, due to receive a stem cell transplant.

This chain uses TRBV5-4 with TRBJ2-2, with 7 bases fitting TRBD1. Germline CDR1 reads SGHNT; CDR2 reads YYREEE (reference sequence). This CDR3 contains 17 residues. V gave up 4 bases and J gave up 4 bases; unmatched junction bases: 13. In DNA, the CDR3 is TGTGCCAGCAGCAAAGGGACAGCCACACGCGCCACCGGGGAGCTGTTTTTT. It is translated as CASSKGTATRATGELFF.

There are many counts of this clonotype. The V gene is TRBV3-1, the J gene TRBJ2-3; TRBD1 might be the D (6 bases). V lost 5 bases and J 2 bases, leaving 14 bases between the germline ends. CDR1 LGHDT and CDR2 YNNKEL come from the germline V gene (reference sequence). This CDR3 is built from 15 residues. CDR3: CASSVGQDNTDTQYF. The CDR3 bases are TGTGCCAGCAGCGTGGGACAAGACAACACAGATACGCAGTATTTT.

This clonotype was seen at least ten times. The chain employs TRBV5-1 and TRBJ2-3; 7 bases line up with TRBD1. The germline CDR1 and CDR2 sequences are SGHRS and YFSETQ. Unmatched junction bases numbered 5, after V lost 0 bases and J lost 4 bases. This CDR3 contains 15 residues. The DNA of the CDR3 is TGCGCCAGCAGCTTGGCCTTGACAGGGCCAGATACGCAGTATTTT. It specifies CASSLALTGPDTQYF.

The table lists this clonotype with many counts. The CDR3 is CATSRDRGQGGEKLFF. The DNA of the CDR3 is TGTGCCACCAGCAGAGATCGGGGACAGGGCGGTGAAAAACTGTTTTTT. This chain joins TRBV15 and TRBJ1-4; TRBD1 aligns across 9 bases. V lost 0 bases and J lost 7; bases outside the gene matches: 6. The CDR3 sequence is 16 residues long. The V gene's germline CDR1 is LNHNV and CDR2 YYDKDF (reference sequence).

This clonotype showed up many times. Compared with germline, one end of the junction differs, possibly owing to a read error. The gene calls are TRBV7-7 and TRBJ1-1; D not resolved. Per the germline V gene, CDR1 is SSHAT and CDR2 is FNYEAQ (reference sequence). The CDR3 loop spans 16 amino acids. The CDR3: CASSLFGGRVKTEAFF. The CDR3 nucleotides are TGTGCTAGCAGCTTATTCGGAGGACGGGTGAAGACTGAAGCTTTCTTT.

At least ten counts were recorded for this clonotype. V usage is TRBV24-1 and J usage is TRBJ2-1, with TRBD2 identical over 9 bases. V was pared by 4 bases and J by 7 bases, with 1 base of the junction left unmatched. The CDR3 has 13 residues. Germline CDR1 is KGHDR and CDR2 is SFDVKD. The CDR3 sequence: CATSDGLANEQFF. CDR3 sequence (DNA): TGTGCCACCAGTGACGGACTAGCGAATGAGCAGTTCTTC.

This clonotype was observed many times. The V gene is TRBV12-3 or TRBV12-4, the J gene TRBJ1-1; the D is unclear. The CDR3 is 12 amino acids. V shed 3 bases and J shed 4 bases, with 6 bases lying between them. The CDR3 protein is CASSFPGTEAFF. In nucleotides, the CDR3 is TGTGCCAGCAGTTTTCCCGGCACTGAAGCTTTCTTT.

The J gene is TRBJ2-1, the V gene TRBV25-1; D gene unclear. Germline CDR1 and CDR2: MGHDK and SYGVNS. V was cut by 9 bases and J by 8 bases, with 20 bases left in between. This CDR3 is built from 14 residues. CDR3 bases: TGTGCCAGGGGCCCCGGGCCCCTGGGCGATGAGCAGTTCTTC. It translates to CARGPGPLGDEQFF.

This clonotype occurred many times. The genes are TRBV28 and TRBJ2-7; D perhaps matches TRBD1 (6 bases). The CDR3 contains 15 residues. CDR1 is MDHEN and CDR2 is SYDVKM in the germline V gene. With 7 bases removed from V and 6 bases from J, the gap between germline ends came to 22 bases. The DNA of the CDR3 is TGTGCCAGCACAGGATCCGGGACAAGACCTCTCGAGCAGTACTTC. The encoded protein is CASTGSGTRPLEQYF. Full variable domain (outside the CDR3, taken from reference TRBV28 and TRBJ2-7): DVKVTQSSRYLVKRTGEKVFLECVQDMDHENMFWYRQDPGLGLRLIYFSYDVKMKEKGDIPEGYSVSREKKERFSLILESASTNQTSMYLCASTGSGTRPLEQYFGPGTRLTVT.

This chain joins TRBV28 and TRBJ1-1, with 7 positions matching TRBD1. Germline assignment: CDR1 MDHEN and CDR2 SYDVKM. CDR3 size: 13 residues. Trimming at V came to 6 bases and at J to 6 bases, leaving 7 bases not matched to a gene. CDR3 DNA sequence: TGTGCCAGCAGGGCGACAGGGTTTCCTGAAGCTTTCTTT. It encodes CASRATGFPEAFF.

This clonotype was seen ten or more times. This chain uses TRBV5-1 with TRBJ2-3, with 7 bases identical to TRBD2. The CDR3 is made up of 17 amino acids. Trimming cost V 4 bases and J 5 bases; bases outside gene matches: 16. Germline CDR1 SGHRS, CDR2 YFSETQ. CDR3 loop: CASSPISSGRTQDTQYF. The DNA of the CDR3 is TGCGCCAGCAGCCCTATATCGTCCGGGAGGACCCAAGATACGCAGTATTTT.

This clonotype was counted at least ten times. The CDR3 spells CASSLEKGLYGYTF. The DNA of the CDR3 is TGCGCCAGCAGCTTGGAAAAAGGGCTCTATGGCTACACCTTC. The chain joins TRBV5-1 to TRBJ1-2; D remains ambiguous. This CDR3 is built from 14 residues. Trimming stripped 0 bases from V and 4 bases from J, with 10 bases between. CDR1 SGHRS and CDR2 YFSETQ come from the germline V gene.

The J gene is TRBJ1-2, the V gene TRBV30, with D tentatively TRBD1 (5 bases). Germline-derived CDR1 and CDR2 are GTSNPN and SVGIG (reference sequence). The CDR3 is 12 amino acids. Trimming cost V 1 base and J 2 bases, with 5 bases left between them. In nucleotides, the CDR3 is TGTGCCTGGAGTGCAGGGAACTATGGCTACACCTTC. This translates into CAWSAGNYGYTF.

This clonotype came up many times. The chain combines TRBV7-3 with TRBJ2-3; tentative D call: TRBD2 (6 bases). Germline V lookup: CDR1 SGHTA, CDR2 FQGTGA. Trimming stripped 5 bases from V and 3 bases from J, with 15 bases between. The CDR3 spans 15 residues. The CDR3 bases are TGTGCCAGCAGCCACCGCGGAGGGGAAACAGATACGCAGTATTTT. Translating gives CASSHRGGETDTQYF.

This clonotype was found many times. The rearrangement links TRBV5-1 to TRBJ2-7, with 10 bases aligning to TRBD1. V dropped 2 bases and J dropped 5; count of bases not matched to a gene: 4. The germline V gene has CDR1 SGHRS and CDR2 YFSETQ. The CDR3 loop spans 14 amino acids. CDR3 loop: CASSLPGQGNEQYF. The CDR3 bases are TGCGCCAGCAGCTTACCGGGACAGGGGAACGAGCAGTACTTC.

This clonotype was counted at least ten times. The chain has TRBV7-8 and TRBJ2-1, with TRBD2 identical over 7 bases. The CDR3 is 12 amino acids. CDR1 is SGHVS, CDR2 FQNEAQ, per germline. The junction had 3 bases not matched to a gene; V was cut back by 6 bases and J by 7 bases. This CDR3 reads CASRRGLNEQFF. CDR3 DNA sequence: TGTGCCAGCAGGCGGGGACTAAATGAGCAGTTCTTC. Together with reference TRBV7-8 and TRBJ2-1, the CDR3 gives the full variable domain: GAGVSQSPRYKVAKRGQDVALRCDPISGHVSLFWYQQALGQGPEFLTYFQNEAQLDKSGLPSDRFFAERPEGSVSTLKIQRTQQEDSAVYLCASRRGLNEQFFGPGTRLTVL.

J is TRBJ2-7 and V is TRBV4-1; D unresolved. The CDR3 has 14 residues. Germline loops: CDR1 MGHRA, CDR2 YSYEKL. Trimming shortened V by 1 base and J by 9 bases, and 16 bases separated the two germline ends. CDR3 nucleotides: TGCGCCAGCAGCCAAGGACCAACCATGGAAGGGCAGTACTTC. Residues: CASSQGPTMEGQYF.

The sample holds many counts of this clonotype. The V gene is TRBV24-1, the J gene TRBJ2-1, with 7 bases aligning to TRBD1. The CDR3 runs 17 residues. The V segment lost 4 bases and the J segment 6 bases; nucleotides outside the gene matches: 14. Germline V lookup: CDR1 KGHDR, CDR2 SFDVKD. The CDR3 DNA follows: TGTGCCACCAGTGACCCAACCCGGACAGGCAATCGCAATGAGCAGTTCTTC. This gives the protein CATSDPTRTGNRNEQFF.